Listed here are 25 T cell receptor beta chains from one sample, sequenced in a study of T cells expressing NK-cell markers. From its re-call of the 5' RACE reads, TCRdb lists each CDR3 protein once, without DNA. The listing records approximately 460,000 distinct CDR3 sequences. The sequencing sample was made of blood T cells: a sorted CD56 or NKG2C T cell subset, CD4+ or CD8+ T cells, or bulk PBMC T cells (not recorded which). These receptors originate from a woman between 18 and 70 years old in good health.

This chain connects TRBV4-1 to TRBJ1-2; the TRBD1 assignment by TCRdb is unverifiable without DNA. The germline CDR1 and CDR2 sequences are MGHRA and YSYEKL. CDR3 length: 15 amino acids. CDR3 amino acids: CASSQPSGLDYGYTF.

The CDR3 is CSARALSGSPSGELFF. This sequence joins TRBV20-1 and TRBJ2-2; checking the TCRdb D call of TRBD2 is not possible without DNA. Per germline, CDR1 DFQATT and CDR2 SNEGSKA (reference sequence). The CDR3 loop spans 16 amino acids.

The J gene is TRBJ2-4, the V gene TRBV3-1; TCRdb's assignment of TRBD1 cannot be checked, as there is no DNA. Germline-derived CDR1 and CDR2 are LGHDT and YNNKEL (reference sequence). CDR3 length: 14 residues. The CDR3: CASSPQGGKNIQYF.

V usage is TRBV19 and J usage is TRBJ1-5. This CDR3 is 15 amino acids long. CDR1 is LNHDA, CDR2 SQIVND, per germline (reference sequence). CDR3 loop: CASSITKGSSQPQHF.

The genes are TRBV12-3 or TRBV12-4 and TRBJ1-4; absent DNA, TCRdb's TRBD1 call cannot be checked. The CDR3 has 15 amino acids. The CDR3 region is CASREGTVANEKLFF.

CDR3 loop: CASSYSLTHSGGIGELFF. This rearrangement joins TRBV6-5 to TRBJ2-2; TCRdb calls TRBD1, which cannot be checked without DNA. The CDR3 has 18 residues. The germline V gene encodes CDR1 MNHEY and CDR2 SVGAGI.

CDR3 protein: CAISESDRRTDTQYF. The V gene is TRBV10-3, the J gene TRBJ2-3. The CDR3 covers 15 residues. Germline-derived CDR1 and CDR2 are ENHRY and SYGVKD.

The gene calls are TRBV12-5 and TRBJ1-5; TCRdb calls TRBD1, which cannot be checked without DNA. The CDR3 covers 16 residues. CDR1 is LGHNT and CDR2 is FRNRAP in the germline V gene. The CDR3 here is CASGSITGARFQPQHF.

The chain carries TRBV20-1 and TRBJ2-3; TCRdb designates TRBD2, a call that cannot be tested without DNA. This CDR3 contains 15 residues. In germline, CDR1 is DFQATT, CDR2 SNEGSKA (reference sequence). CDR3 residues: CSAAGESSPTDTQYF.

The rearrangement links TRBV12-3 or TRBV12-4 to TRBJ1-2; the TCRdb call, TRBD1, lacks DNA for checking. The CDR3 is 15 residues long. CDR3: CASRLTGGSSYGYTF.

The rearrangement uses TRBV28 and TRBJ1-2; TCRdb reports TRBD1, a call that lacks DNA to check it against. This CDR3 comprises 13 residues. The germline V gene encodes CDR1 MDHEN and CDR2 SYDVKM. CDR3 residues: CASRVTVSYGYTF.

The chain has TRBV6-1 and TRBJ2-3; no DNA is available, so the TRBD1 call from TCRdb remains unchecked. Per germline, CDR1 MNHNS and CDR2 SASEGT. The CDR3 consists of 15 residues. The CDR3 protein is CASRDLTGVTDTQYF.

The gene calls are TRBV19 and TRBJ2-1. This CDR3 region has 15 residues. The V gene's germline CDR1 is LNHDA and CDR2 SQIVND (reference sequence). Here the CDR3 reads CASSTLSSGSNEQFF.

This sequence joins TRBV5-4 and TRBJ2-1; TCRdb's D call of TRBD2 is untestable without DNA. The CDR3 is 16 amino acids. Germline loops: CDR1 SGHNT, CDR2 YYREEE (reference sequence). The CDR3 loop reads CASSWRLAGGLNEQFF.

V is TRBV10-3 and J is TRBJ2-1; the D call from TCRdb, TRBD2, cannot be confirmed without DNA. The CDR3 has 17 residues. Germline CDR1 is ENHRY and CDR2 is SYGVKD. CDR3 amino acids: CAISEGTSGKTYNEQFF.

CDR3: CSARSIAGISYEQYF. The rearrangement uses TRBV20-1 and TRBJ2-7; with no DNA, the TCRdb D assignment of TRBD2 cannot be verified. Germline V CDR1 and CDR2: DFQATT, SNEGSKA (reference sequence). The CDR3 has 15 residues.

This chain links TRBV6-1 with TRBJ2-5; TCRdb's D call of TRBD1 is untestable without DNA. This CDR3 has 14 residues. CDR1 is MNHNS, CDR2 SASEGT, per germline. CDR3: CASRIQGTEETQYF.

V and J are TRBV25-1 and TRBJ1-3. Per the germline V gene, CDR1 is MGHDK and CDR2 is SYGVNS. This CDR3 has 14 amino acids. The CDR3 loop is CASSYRGPGNTIYF.

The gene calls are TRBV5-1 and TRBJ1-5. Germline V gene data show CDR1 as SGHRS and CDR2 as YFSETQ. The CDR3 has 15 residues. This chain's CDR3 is CASSLERGAGQPQHF.

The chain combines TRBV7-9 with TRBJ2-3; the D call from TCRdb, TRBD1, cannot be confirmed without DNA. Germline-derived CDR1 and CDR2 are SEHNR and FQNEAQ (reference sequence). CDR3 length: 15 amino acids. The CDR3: CASSSRGLLTDTQYF.

CDR3 sequence reads: CASSIYVAGELFF. The chain combines TRBV19 with TRBJ2-2. The germline V gene has CDR1 LNHDA and CDR2 SQIVND (reference sequence). CDR3 length: 13 residues.

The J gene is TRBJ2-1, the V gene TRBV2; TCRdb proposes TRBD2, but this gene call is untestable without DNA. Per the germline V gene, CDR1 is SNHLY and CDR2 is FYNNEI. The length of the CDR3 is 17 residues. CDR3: CASGASGGSLRYNEQFF.

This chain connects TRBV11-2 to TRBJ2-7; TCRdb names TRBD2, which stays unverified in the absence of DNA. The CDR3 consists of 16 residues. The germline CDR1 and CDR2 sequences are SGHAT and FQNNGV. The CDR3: CASSLGPEGDSYEQYF.

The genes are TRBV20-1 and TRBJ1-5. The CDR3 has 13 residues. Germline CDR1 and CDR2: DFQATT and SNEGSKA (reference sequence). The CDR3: CSARDEGNQPQHF.

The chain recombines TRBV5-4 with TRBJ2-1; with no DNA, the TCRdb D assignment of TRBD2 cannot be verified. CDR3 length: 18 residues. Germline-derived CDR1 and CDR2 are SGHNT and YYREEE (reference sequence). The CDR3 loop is CASSSGLAEGGGYNEQFF.